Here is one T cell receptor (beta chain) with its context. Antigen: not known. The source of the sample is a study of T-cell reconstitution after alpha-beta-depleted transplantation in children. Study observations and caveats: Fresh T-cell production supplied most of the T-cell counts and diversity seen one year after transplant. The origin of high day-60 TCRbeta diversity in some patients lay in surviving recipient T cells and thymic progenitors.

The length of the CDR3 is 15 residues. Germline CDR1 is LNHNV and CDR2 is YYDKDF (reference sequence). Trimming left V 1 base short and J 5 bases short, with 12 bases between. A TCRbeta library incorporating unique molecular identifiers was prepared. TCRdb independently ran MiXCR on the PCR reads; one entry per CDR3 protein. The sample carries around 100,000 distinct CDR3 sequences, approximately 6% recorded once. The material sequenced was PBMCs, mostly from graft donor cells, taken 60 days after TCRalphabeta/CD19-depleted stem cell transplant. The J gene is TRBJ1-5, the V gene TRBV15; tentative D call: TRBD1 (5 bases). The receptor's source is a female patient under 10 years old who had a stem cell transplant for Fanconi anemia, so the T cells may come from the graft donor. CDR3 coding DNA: TGTGCCACCAGCAGAGTCGTGGGGGTCCATCAGCCCCAGCATTTT. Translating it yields CATSRVVGVHQPQHF.